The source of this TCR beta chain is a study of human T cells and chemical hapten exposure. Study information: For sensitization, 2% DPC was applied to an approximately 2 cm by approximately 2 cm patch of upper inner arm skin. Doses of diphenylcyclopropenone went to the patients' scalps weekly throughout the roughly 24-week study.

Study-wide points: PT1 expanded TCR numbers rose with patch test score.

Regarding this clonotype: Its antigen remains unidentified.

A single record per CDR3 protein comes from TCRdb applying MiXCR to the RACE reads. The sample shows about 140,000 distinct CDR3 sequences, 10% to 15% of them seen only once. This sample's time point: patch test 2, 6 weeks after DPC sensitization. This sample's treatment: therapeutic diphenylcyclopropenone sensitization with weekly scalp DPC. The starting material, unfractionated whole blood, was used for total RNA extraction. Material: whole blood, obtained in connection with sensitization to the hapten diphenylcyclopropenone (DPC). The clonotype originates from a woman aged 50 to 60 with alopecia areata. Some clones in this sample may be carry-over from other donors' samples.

The CDR3 nucleotides are TGCGCCAGCAGCTTGAATGATGTCAGGGTGTCGACTGAAGCTTTCTTT. Translating it yields CASSLNDVRVSTEAFF. The chain uses TRBV5-1 and TRBJ1-1, with D perhaps matching TRBD1 (5 bases). The CDR3 totals 16 residues. Per the germline V gene, CDR1 is SGHRS and CDR2 is YFSETQ. V lost 1 base and J 5 bases, leaving 18 bases between the germline ends.